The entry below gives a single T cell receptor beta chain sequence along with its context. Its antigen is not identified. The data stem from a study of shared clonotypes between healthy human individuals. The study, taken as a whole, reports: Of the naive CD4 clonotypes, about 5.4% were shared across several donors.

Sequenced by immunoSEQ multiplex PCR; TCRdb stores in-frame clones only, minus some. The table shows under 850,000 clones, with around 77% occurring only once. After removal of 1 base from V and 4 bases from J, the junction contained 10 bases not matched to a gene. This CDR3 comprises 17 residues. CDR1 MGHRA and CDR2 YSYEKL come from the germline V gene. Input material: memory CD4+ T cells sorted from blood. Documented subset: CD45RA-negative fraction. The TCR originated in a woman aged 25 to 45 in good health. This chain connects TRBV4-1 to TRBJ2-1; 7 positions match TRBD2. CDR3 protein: CASSQGLARGTYNEQFF. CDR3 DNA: TGCGCCAGCAGCCAAGGACTAGCAAGAGGGACTTACAATGAGCAGTTCTTC.